The source of this T cell receptor beta chain is a study of cytomegalovirus exposure and HLA in healthy donors. Broader study findings: Some segments of the V type, notably TRBV6-2 and TRBV6-3, were excluded as indistinguishable. HLA-A and HLA-B allele assignments for most subjects were reportedly predicted accurately using TCR beta sequences.

The CDR3 runs 15 residues. V lost 3 bases and J 0 bases, leaving 9 bases between the germline ends. Germline V lookup: CDR1 KGHSH, CDR2 LQKENI. Healthy bone marrow donors made up the cohort. Regarding this clone: The antigen remains unidentified. The same CDR3 is also encoded by other DNA sequences in this sample.

PCR involved 60 Vbeta and 13 Jbeta primers. Profiling relied on immunoSEQ multiplex PCR, and the TCRdb table lists in-frame clones only, not all of them. The table records some 210,000 clones, about 72% of them present only once. This sequence joins TRBV18 and TRBJ2-1; D gene uncertain. This TCR was sampled from a male donor in good health and CMV-seronegative. The specimen sequenced was PBMCs. CDR3 DNA: TGTGCCAGCTCACCCATACGGAGCTCCTACAATGAGCAGTTCTTC. This gives the protein CASSPIRSSYNEQFF. The whole variable domain, remainder taken from reference TRBV18 and TRBJ2-1, is NAGVMQNPRHLVRRRGQEARLRCSPMKGHSHVYWYRQLPEEGLKFMVYLQKENIIDESGMPKERFSAEFPKEGPSILRIQQVVRGDSAAYFCASSPIRSSYNEQFFGPGTRLTVL.